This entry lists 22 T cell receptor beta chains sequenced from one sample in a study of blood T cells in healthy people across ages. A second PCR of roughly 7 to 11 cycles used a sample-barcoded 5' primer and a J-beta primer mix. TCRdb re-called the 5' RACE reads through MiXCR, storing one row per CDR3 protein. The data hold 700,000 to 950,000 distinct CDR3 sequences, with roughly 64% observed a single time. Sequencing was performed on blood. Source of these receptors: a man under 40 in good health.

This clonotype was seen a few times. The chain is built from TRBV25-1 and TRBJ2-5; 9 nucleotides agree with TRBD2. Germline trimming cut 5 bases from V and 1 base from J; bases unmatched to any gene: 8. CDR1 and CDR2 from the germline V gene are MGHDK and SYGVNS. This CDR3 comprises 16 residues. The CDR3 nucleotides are TGTGCCAGCAGTCCCGAGGCTAGCGGGGTCCAAGAGACCCAGTACTTC. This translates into CASSPEASGVQETQYF.

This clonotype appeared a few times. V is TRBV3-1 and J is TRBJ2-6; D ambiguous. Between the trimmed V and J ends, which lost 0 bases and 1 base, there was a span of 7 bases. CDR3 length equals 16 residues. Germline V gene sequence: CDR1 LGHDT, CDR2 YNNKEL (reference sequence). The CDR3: CASSQDLGSGANVLTF. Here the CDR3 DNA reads TGTGCCAGCAGCCAAGATCTCGGATCTGGGGCCAACGTCCTGACTTTC.

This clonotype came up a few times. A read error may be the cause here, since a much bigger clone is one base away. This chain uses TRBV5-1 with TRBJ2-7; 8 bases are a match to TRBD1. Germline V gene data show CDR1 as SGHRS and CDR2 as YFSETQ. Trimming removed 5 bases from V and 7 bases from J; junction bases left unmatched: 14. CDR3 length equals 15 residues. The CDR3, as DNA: TGCGCCAGCAGGGAAACAGGGGGACCGAACAATGAGCAGTACTTC. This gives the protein CASRETGGPNNEQYF. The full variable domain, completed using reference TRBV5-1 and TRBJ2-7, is KAGVTQTPRYLIKTRGQQVTLSCSPISGHRSVSWYQQTPGQGLQFLFEYFSETQRNKGNFPGRFSGRQFSNSRSEMNVSTLELGDSALYLCASRETGGPNNEQYFGPGTRLTVT.

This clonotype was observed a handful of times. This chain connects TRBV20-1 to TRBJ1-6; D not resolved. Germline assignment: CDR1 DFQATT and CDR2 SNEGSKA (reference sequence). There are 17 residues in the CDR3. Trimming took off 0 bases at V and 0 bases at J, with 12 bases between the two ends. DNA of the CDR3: TGCAGTGCTAGAGATCAGGCCGAGAGCTCCTATAATTCACCCCTCCACTTT. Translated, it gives CSARDQAESSYNSPLHF.

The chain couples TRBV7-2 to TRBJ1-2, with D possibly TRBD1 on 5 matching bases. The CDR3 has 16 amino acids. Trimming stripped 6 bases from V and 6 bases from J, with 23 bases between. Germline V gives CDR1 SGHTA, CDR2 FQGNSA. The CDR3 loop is CASSPPMGRPRDGYTF. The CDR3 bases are TGTGCCAGCAGTCCACCCATGGGACGCCCTCGGGATGGCTACACCTTC.

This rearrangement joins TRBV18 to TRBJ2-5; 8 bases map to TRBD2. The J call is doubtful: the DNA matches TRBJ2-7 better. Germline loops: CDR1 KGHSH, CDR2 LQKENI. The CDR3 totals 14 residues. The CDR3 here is CASSPSGRQYEQYF. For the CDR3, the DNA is TGTGCCAGCTCTCCCAGCGGGAGACAGTACGAGCAGTACTTC.

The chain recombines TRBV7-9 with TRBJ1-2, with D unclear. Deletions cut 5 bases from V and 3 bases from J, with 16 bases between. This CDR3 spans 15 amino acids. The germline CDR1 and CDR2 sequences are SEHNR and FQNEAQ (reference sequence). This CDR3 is CASSPPNQRDYGYTF. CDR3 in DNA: TGTGCCAGCAGCCCCCCTAATCAGCGAGACTATGGCTACACCTTC.

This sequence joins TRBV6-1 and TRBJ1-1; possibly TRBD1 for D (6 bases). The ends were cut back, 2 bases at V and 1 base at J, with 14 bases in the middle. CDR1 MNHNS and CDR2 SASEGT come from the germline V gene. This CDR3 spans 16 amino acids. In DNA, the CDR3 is TGTGCCAGCAGTGAATACGGACAGTTTGGGAACACTGAAGCTTTCTTT. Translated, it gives CASSEYGQFGNTEAFF.

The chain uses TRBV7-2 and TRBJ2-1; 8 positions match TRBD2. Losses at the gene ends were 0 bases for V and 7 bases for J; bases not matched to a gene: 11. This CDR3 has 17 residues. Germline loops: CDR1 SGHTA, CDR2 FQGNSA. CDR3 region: CASSLALSTGGVNEQFF. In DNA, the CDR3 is TGTGCCAGCAGCTTAGCGCTGTCAACGGGGGGGGTAAATGAGCAGTTCTTC. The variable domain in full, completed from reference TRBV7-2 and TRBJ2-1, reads GAGVSQSPSNKVTEKGKDVELRCDPISGHTALYWYRQSLGQGLEFLIYFQGNSAPDKSGLPSDRFSAERTGGSVSTLTIQRTQQEDSAVYLCASSLALSTGGVNEQFFGPGTRLTVL.

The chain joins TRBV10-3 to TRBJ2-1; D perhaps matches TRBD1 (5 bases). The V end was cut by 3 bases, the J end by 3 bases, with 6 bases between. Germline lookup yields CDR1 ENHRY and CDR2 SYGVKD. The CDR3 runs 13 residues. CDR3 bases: TGTGCCATCAGTGAAGGGGACTACAATGAGCAGTTCTTC. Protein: CAISEGDYNEQFF.

CDR3 bases: TGCAGTGCCCCCAGGGGTGTCGAGCAGTACTTC. Its protein product is CSAPRGVEQYF. The genes are TRBV20-1 and TRBJ2-4; TRBD1 might be the D (6 bases). The J call may be faulty, since TRBJ2-7 better matches the DNA end. This CDR3 comprises 11 residues. Germline lookup yields CDR1 DFQATT and CDR2 SNEGSKA (reference sequence).

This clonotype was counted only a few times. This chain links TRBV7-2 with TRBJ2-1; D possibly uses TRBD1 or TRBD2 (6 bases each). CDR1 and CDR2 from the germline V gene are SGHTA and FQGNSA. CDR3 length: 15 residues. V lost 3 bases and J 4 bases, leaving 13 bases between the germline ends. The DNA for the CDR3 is TGTGCCAGCAGCTTTTTAGGGGGGCCGTACAATGAGCAGTTCTTC. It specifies CASSFLGGPYNEQFF. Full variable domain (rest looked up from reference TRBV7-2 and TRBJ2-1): GAGVSQSPSNKVTEKGKDVELRCDPISGHTALYWYRQSLGQGLEFLIYFQGNSAPDKSGLPSDRFSAERTGGSVSTLTIQRTQQEDSAVYLCASSFLGGPYNEQFFGPGTRLTVL.

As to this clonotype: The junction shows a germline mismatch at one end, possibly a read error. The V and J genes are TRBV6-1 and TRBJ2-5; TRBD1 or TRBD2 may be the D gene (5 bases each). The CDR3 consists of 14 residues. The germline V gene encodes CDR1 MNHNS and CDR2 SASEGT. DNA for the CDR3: TGTGCCGGCAGTCCCGGGACGGCTGAAGAGACCCAGTACTTC. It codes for CAGSPGTAEETQYF.

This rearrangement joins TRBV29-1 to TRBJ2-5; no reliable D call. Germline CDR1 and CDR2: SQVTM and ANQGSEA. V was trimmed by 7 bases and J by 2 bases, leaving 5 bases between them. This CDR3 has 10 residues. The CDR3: CSAAQETQYF. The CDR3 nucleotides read TGCAGCGCTGCGCAAGAGACCCAGTACTTC. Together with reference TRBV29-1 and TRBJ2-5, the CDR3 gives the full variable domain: SAVISQKPSRDICQRGTSLTIQCQVDSQVTMMFWYRQQPGQSLTLIATANQGSEATYESGFVIDKFPISRPNLTFSTLTVSNMSPEDSSIYLCSAAQETQYFGPGTRLLVL.

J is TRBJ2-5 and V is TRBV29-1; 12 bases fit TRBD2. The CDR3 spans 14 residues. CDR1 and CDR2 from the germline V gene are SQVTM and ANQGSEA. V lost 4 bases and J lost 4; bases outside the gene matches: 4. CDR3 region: CSVGLAGGRETQYF. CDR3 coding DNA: TGCAGCGTTGGGCTAGCGGGAGGGCGAGAGACCCAGTACTTC.

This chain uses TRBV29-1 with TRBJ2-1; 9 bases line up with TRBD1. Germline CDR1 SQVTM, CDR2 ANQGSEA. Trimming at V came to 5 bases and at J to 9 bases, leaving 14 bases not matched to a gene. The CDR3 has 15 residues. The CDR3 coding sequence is TGCAGCGTTACGAATCCCGGGACAGGGTTCGGTGAGCAGTTCTTC. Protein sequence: CSVTNPGTGFGEQFF.

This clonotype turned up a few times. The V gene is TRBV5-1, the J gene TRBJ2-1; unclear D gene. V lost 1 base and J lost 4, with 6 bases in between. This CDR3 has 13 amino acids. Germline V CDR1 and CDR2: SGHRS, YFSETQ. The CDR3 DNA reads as TGCGCCAGCAGCTTGTGGAATTACAATGAGCAGTTCTTC. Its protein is CASSLWNYNEQFF.

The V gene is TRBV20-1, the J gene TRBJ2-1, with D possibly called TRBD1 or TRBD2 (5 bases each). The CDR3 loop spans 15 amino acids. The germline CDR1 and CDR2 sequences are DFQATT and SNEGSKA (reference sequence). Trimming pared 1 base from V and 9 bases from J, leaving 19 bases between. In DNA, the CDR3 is TGCAGTGCTAGAGCACGGGACCGCCTCTTCTTTGAGCAGTTCTTC. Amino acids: CSARARDRLFFEQFF.

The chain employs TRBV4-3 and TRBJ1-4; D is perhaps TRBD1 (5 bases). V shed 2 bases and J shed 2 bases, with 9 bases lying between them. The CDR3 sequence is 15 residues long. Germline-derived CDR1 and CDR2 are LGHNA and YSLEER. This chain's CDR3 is CASSQRGFTNEKLFF. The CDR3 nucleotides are TGCGCCAGCAGCCAAAGGGGTTTTACTAATGAAAAACTGTTTTTT.

CDR3 DNA sequence: TGCGCCAGCAGCCAAGACTTAACCAGGGGGCTAACCCAAGAGACCCAGTACTTC. Translated, it gives CASSQDLTRGLTQETQYF. The chain combines TRBV4-3 with TRBJ2-5; 8 nucleotides agree with TRBD1. The V and J ends lost 0 bases and 1 base, in that order; junction bases with no gene match: 10. The CDR3 loop spans 18 amino acids. Germline values: CDR1 LGHNA, CDR2 YSLEER.

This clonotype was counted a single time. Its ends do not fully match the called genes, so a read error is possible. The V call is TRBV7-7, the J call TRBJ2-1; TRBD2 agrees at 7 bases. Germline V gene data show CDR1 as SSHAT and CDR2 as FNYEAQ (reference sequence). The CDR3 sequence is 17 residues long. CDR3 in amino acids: CASSLAPSGISHNEQFF. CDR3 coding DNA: TGTGCTAGCAGCTTAGCCCCTAGCGGCATCTCCCACAATGAGCAGTTCTTC.

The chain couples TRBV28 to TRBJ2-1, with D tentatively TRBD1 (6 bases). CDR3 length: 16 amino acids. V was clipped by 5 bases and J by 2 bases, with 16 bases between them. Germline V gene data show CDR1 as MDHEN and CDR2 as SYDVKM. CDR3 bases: TGTGCCAGCAGTCCTACCCTGAGGGGGACCTACAATGAGCAGTTCTTC. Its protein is CASSPTLRGTYNEQFF. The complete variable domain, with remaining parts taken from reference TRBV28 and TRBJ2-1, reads DVKVTQSSRYLVKRTGEKVFLECVQDMDHENMFWYRQDPGLGLRLIYFSYDVKMKEKGDIPEGYSVSREKKERFSLILESASTNQTSMYLCASSPTLRGTYNEQFFGPGTRLTVL.